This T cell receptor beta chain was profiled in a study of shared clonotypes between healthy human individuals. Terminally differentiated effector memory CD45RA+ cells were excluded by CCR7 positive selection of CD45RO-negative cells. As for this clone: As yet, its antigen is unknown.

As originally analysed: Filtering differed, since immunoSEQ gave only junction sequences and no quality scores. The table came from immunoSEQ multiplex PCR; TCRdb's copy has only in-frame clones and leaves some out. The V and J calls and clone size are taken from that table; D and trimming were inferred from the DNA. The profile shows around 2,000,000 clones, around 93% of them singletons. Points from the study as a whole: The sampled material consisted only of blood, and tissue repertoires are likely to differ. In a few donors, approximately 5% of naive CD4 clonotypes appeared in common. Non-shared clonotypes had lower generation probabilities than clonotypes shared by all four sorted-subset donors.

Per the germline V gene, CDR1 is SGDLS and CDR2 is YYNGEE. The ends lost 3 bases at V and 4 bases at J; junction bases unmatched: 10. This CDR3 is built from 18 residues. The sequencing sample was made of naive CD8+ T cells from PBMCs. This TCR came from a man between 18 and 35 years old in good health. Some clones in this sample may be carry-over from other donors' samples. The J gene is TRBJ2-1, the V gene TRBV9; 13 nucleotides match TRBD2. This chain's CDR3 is CASSDRTSGRALYNEQFF. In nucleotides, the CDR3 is TGTGCCAGCAGCGACCGAACTAGCGGGAGGGCCTTATACAATGAGCAGTTCTTC.